This T cell receptor beta chain derives from a study of T cells expressing NK-cell markers. At the level of the study: According to the study, TCR beta repertoires originated from sorted CD3+CD56+NKG2C+, CD3+CD56+NKG2C- and CD3+CD56-NKG2C+ T cells. Seven HCMV-seropositive donors and one seronegative donor made up the eight sequenced donors.

TCRdb re-called the 5' RACE reads and catalogs CDR3 proteins one per entry, DNA excluded. Recorded here are about 110,000 distinct CDR3 sequences; the top ten clones represent less than 20%. Points on this clonotype: Its cognate antigen is unknown.

Study findings and constraints: Six of the donors carried dominant NKG2C+ clonotypes that took up about 1.0-7.0% of their CD8+ T cells.

Germline CDR1 SGHRS, CDR2 YFSETQ. CDR3 length: 14 amino acids. Sequencing used blood T cells: a sorted CD56 or NKG2C T cell subset, CD4+ or CD8+ T cells, or bulk PBMC T cells (not recorded which). The chain combines TRBV5-1 with TRBJ1-5; with no DNA, the TCRdb D assignment of TRBD1 cannot be verified. This receptor was identified in a woman between 18 and 70 years old in good health. The CDR3 sequence is CASSLAGGSQPQHF.